These T cell receptor beta chains were read from a single sample in a study of response to subunit inactivated influenza vaccine. Using its own MiXCR run on the RT-PCR reads, TCRdb lists one record per CDR3 protein. The sample shows 500,000 or so distinct CDR3 sequences, approximately 11% of them seen only once. The sample was PBMCs from blood, taken roughly 46 days after vaccination. These receptors came from a man aged 45-65 years who received an inactivated influenza vaccine. The CDR3 runs from the conserved cysteine through the conserved F or W. A D gene is named only where the DNA matches it firmly. A clone size is listed for some rows: how often the clone was seen (once, few, many), or a class if it is expanded.

J gene: TRBJ2-2; V gene: TRBV28; clone size: few; D gene: .; CDR3 DNA: TGTGCCAGCAGTTTTGTCTTAGGTCGATCGAACACCGGGGAGCTGTTTTTT; CDR3 protein: CASSFVLGRSNTGELFF
J gene: TRBJ2-4; V gene: TRBV4-3; clone size: few; D gene: .; CDR3 DNA: TGCGCCAGCAGCCAATCGGCCAAGGGGGCCAAAAACATTCAGTACTTC; CDR3 protein: CASSQSAKGAKNIQYF
J gene: TRBJ2-7; V gene: TRBV29-1; clone size: few; D gene: .; CDR3 DNA: TGCAGCGTTGGATCGAGTAGGGACGAGCAGTACTTC; CDR3 protein: CSVGSSRDEQYF
J gene: TRBJ1-2; V gene: TRBV7-2; clone size: .; D gene: TRBD1; CDR3 DNA: TGTGCCAGCAGCTCACAGGGGAAAACGGGAGGCTACACCTTC; CDR3 protein: CASSSQGKTGGYTF
J gene: TRBJ2-4; V gene: TRBV14; clone size: few; D gene: .; CDR3 DNA: TGTGCCAGCAGCCAAGAGGGCCGTCCTTTAGCCAAAAACATTCAGTACTTC; CDR3 protein: CASSQEGRPLAKNIQYF
J gene: TRBJ1-2; V gene: TRBV20-1; clone size: few; D gene: .; CDR3 DNA: TGCAGTGCTGCCGACAGGAGCGGTCCCTTAAGTAAAGGCTACACCTTC; CDR3 protein: CSAADRSGPLSKGYTF
J gene: TRBJ2-7; V gene: TRBV20-1; clone size: .; D gene: .; CDR3 DNA: TGCAGTGCTAGAGATTTGGGAACCTCCTACGAGCAGTACTTC; CDR3 protein: CSARDLGTSYEQYF
J gene: TRBJ2-3; V gene: TRBV4-1; clone size: .; D gene: .; CDR3 DNA: TGCGCCAGCAGCCAAGGACTGGATACGCAGTATTTT; CDR3 protein: CASSQGLDTQYF
J gene: TRBJ1-1; V gene: TRBV7-8; clone size: many; D gene: .; CDR3 DNA: TGTGCCAGCAGCTTATGGGGTACTGCCGGCACTGAAGCTTTCTTT; CDR3 protein: CASSLWGTAGTEAFF
J gene: TRBJ2-7; V gene: TRBV9; clone size: .; D gene: TRBD2; CDR3 DNA: TGTGCCAGCAGCGCTTCTCCTAGCGGGAGTCCACCCTACGAGCAGTACTTC; CDR3 protein: CASSASPSGSPPYEQYF
J gene: TRBJ2-3; V gene: TRBV27; clone size: .; D gene: .; CDR3 DNA: TGTGCCAGCAGTTTCCACGGACTTACCACAGATACGCAGTATTTT; CDR3 protein: CASSFHGLTTDTQYF
J gene: TRBJ2-5; V gene: TRBV5-4; clone size: .; D gene: TRBD1; CDR3 DNA: TGTGCCATCAGCTCTGGGCGACAGGGAGAGACCCAGTACTTC; CDR3 protein: CAISSGRQGETQYF
J gene: TRBJ2-7; V gene: TRBV4-1; clone size: few; D gene: TRBD1; CDR3 DNA: TGCGCCAGCAGCCATGCCTCCGGGACAGGGGGTTCCTACGAGCAGTACTTC; CDR3 protein: CASSHASGTGGSYEQYF
J gene: TRBJ1-5; V gene: TRBV28; clone size: few; D gene: .; CDR3 DNA: TGTGCCAGCAGTTTAAACGAACGTGGGCCCCAGCATTTT; CDR3 protein: CASSLNERGPQHF
J gene: TRBJ2-3; V gene: TRBV19; clone size: .; D gene: .; CDR3 DNA: TGTGCCAGTAGTATAGTCGGGCAGACAGATACGCAGTATTTT; CDR3 protein: CASSIVGQTDTQYF
J gene: TRBJ1-4; V gene: TRBV3-1; clone size: few; D gene: .; CDR3 DNA: TGTGCCAGCAGCCATCGGGGGAATGAAAAACTGTTTTTT; CDR3 protein: CASSHRGNEKLFF
J gene: TRBJ2-2; V gene: TRBV11-3; clone size: many; D gene: .; CDR3 DNA: TGTGCCAGCAGCTCCTTTACAGGGGGGGAGCTGTTTTTT; CDR3 protein: CASSSFTGGELFF
J gene: TRBJ2-7; V gene: TRBV10-3; clone size: many; D gene: .; CDR3 DNA: TGTGCCATCAGTGAACCCGGGGGGCGCTGGTACGAGCAGTACTTC; CDR3 protein: CAISEPGGRWYEQYF
J gene: TRBJ2-7; V gene: TRBV20-1; clone size: .; D gene: TRBD1; CDR3 DNA: TGCAGTGCTGGCCCCGGGACAGGGACTGGGTACGAGCAGTACTTC; CDR3 protein: CSAGPGTGTGYEQYF
J gene: TRBJ2-7; V gene: TRBV24-1; clone size: many; D gene: TRBD2; CDR3 DNA: TGTGCCACCGGACTAGCGGGAGATAGCGAGCAGTACTTC; CDR3 protein: CATGLAGDSEQYF
J gene: TRBJ2-7; V gene: TRBV7-9; clone size: .; D gene: TRBD1; CDR3 DNA: TGTGCCAGCAGCCCGTCGTTGGCAGGGGGCGGCTACGAGCAGTACTTC; CDR3 protein: CASSPSLAGGGYEQYF
J gene: TRBJ2-2; V gene: TRBV14; clone size: .; D gene: TRBD1; CDR3 DNA: TGTGCCAGCAGCCAATTGGCAGGGGGCACCGGGGAGCTGTTTTTT; CDR3 protein: CASSQLAGGTGELFF
J gene: TRBJ2-3; V gene: TRBV7-9; clone size: many; D gene: .; CDR3 DNA: TGTGCCAGCAGCAACCCGGGGAGTATGGACACAGATACGCAGTATTTT; CDR3 protein: CASSNPGSMDTDTQYF
J gene: TRBJ2-7; V gene: TRBV7-9; clone size: few; D gene: .; CDR3 DNA: TGTGCCAGCACCTCCTCCGACAGTGTCGCCTACGAGCAGTACTTC; CDR3 protein: CASTSSDSVAYEQYF
J gene: TRBJ2-7; V gene: TRBV7-2; clone size: .; D gene: .; CDR3 DNA: TGTGCCAGCAGCTCGGACTATCCCTCCTACGAGCAGTACTTC; CDR3 protein: CASSSDYPSYEQYF
J gene: TRBJ2-3; V gene: TRBV13; clone size: few; D gene: TRBD2; CDR3 DNA: TGTGCCAGCAGGGTAGGGAGGGCCAGAGATACGCAGTATTTT; CDR3 protein: CASRVGRARDTQYF
J gene: TRBJ1-1; V gene: TRBV4-3; clone size: .; D gene: TRBD1; CDR3 DNA: TGCGCCAGCAGCCAAGACGACACAGGGGGCGCGAGGAGTCACACTGAAGCTTTCTTT; CDR3 protein: CASSQDDTGGARSHTEAFF